This entry lists 26 T cell receptor beta chains sequenced from one sample in a study of cytomegalovirus exposure and HLA in healthy donors. 60 Vbeta and 13 Jbeta primers were used in PCR. TCRdb keeps only in-frame clones here, not all; method: immunoSEQ multiplex PCR. This sample has about 160,000 clones; around four fifths occur once, and the top ten carry 1.5% to 2.5%. The sample consisted of PBMCs. These receptors were collected from a man between 18 and 35 years old in good health and CMV-seronegative.

The genes are TRBV7-2 and TRBJ2-7; D not certain. V lost 2 bases and J lost 8, with 10 bases in between. The CDR3 has 12 residues. Germline V gives CDR1 SGHTA, CDR2 FQGNSA. CDR3 amino acids: CASSLIENKQYF. CDR3 DNA: TGTGCCAGCAGCTTAATCGAAAACAAGCAGTACTTC.

V gene TRBV9 combines with J gene TRBJ2-7, with D tentatively TRBD1 (6 bases). This CDR3 spans 13 amino acids. Germline V gives CDR1 SGDLS, CDR2 YYNGEE. V lost 8 bases, J lost 5 bases, and 17 bases lay in between. The CDR3 nucleotides are TGTGCCAGTTCAGGACAGCCGCTGGACGAGCAGTACTTC. Its protein product is CASSGQPLDEQYF.

V is TRBV5-1 and J is TRBJ1-5; D call uncertain. Germline loops: CDR1 SGHRS, CDR2 YFSETQ. V was pared by 4 bases and J by 2 bases, with 10 bases between. The CDR3 has 14 amino acids. The CDR3 sequence is CASSAGLGNQPQHF. CDR3 nucleotide sequence: TGCGCCAGCAGCGCAGGACTCGGCAATCAGCCCCAGCATTTT.

This chain connects TRBV7-8 to TRBJ1-5, with D possibly being TRBD1 (6 bases). Trimming shortened V by 6 bases and J by 0 bases, and 15 bases separated the two germline ends. CDR1 is SGHVS and CDR2 is FQNEAQ in the germline V gene. The CDR3 is 16 amino acids. The CDR3 loop is CASRKQGLNSNQPQHF. The CDR3 DNA reads TGTGCCAGCAGGAAACAGGGCCTAAATAGCAATCAGCCCCAGCATTTT.

This clone was recorded only once. The chain combines TRBV27 with TRBJ1-1; D call uncertain. V lost 4 bases to trimming and J lost 0 bases, with 3 bases between them. Germline assignment: CDR1 MNHEY and CDR2 SMNVEV (reference sequence). The CDR3 runs to 12 residues. Here the CDR3 reads CASSYMNTEAFF. CDR3 sequence (DNA): TGTGCCAGCAGTTATATGAACACTGAAGCTTTCTTT.

This clone was counted a few times. The rearrangement uses TRBV7-9 and TRBJ2-4; D perhaps matches TRBD2 (5 bases). This CDR3 region has 16 residues. V gave up 5 bases and J gave up 5 bases, with 19 bases separating them. Germline V lookup: CDR1 SEHNR, CDR2 FQNEAQ (reference sequence). The CDR3 DNA sequence: TGTGCCAGCAGCCCCCGTGGGAGAGGGTTCGAAAACATTCAGTACTTC. Its translation: CASSPRGRGFENIQYF.

The chain employs TRBV11-2 and TRBJ2-7; 7 bases agree with TRBD1. With V trimmed by 4 bases and J by 2 bases, 5 bases remained unmatched. The CDR3 has 14 amino acids. CDR1 SGHAT and CDR2 FQNNGV come from the germline V gene. DNA of the CDR3: TGTGCCAGCAGCTCCTCCGGGACAGCCTACGAGCAGTACTTC. Translating gives CASSSSGTAYEQYF.

Only a few counts were recorded for this clone. The chain employs TRBV5-1 and TRBJ1-1, with TRBD1 as a possible D gene (6 bases). Germline loops: CDR1 SGHRS, CDR2 YFSETQ. V dropped 0 bases and J dropped 8 bases, with 11 bases sitting between them. CDR3 length: 13 residues. The CDR3 DNA reads as TGCGCCAGCAGCTTGGCCTCAGGGGTCGAAGCTTTCTTT. Its translation is CASSLASGVEAFF.

The V call is TRBV9, the J call TRBJ2-1; TRBD2 is a possible D gene (6 bases). Germline assignment: CDR1 SGDLS and CDR2 YYNGEE. This CDR3 comprises 15 residues. Trimming removed 0 bases from V and 4 bases from J, with 11 bases in between. CDR3 coding DNA: TGTGCCAGCAGCGTAGACGGGAGAGCTTACAATGAGCAGTTCTTC. Protein sequence: CASSVDGRAYNEQFF.

This clone was counted between two and nine times. The chain is built from TRBV28 and TRBJ1-5; no clear D gene. V was pared by 3 bases and J by 4 bases, with 13 bases between. The CDR3 totals 15 residues. CDR1 and CDR2 from the germline V gene are MDHEN and SYDVKM. CDR3 loop: CASSFFSVGNQPQHF. The CDR3 bases are TGTGCCAGCAGTTTCTTTTCGGTTGGTAATCAGCCCCAGCATTTT.

There are a few counts of this clone. The J gene is TRBJ1-2, the V gene TRBV29-1; 11 bases agree with TRBD1. Trimming cost V 7 bases and J 5 bases; bases outside gene matches: 6. The CDR3 contains 13 residues. Germline V lookup: CDR1 SQVTM, CDR2 ANQGSEA. CDR3 in DNA: TGCAGCGCCTCGGACAGGGGGCATTATGGCTACACCTTC. It specifies CSASDRGHYGYTF. The complete variable domain, with remaining parts taken from reference TRBV29-1 and TRBJ1-2, reads SAVISQKPSRDICQRGTSLTIQCQVDSQVTMMFWYRQQPGQSLTLIATANQGSEATYESGFVIDKFPISRPNLTFSTLTVSNMSPEDSSIYLCSASDRGHYGYTFGSGTRLTVV.

This chain links TRBV4-1 with TRBJ1-5; the D is unclear. The length of the CDR3 is 16 residues. The V end was cut by 0 bases, the J end by 0 bases, with 9 bases between. CDR1 and CDR2 from the germline V gene are MGHRA and YSYEKL. The CDR3 sequence is CASSQEDGLSNQPQHF. The DNA of the CDR3 is TGCGCCAGCAGCCAAGAAGACGGACTTAGCAATCAGCCCCAGCATTTT.

The gene calls are TRBV5-6 and TRBJ1-1; no definite D call. The CDR3 has 11 residues. The V gene's germline CDR1 is SGHDT and CDR2 YYEEEE. The V end was cut by 4 bases, the J end by 9 bases, with 10 bases between. The CDR3 region is CASSSGPQAFF. In DNA form, the CDR3 reads TGTGCCAGCAGCAGTGGCCCGCAAGCTTTCTTT.

The chain is built from TRBV21-1 and TRBJ2-1; the table assigns TRBD2, which was not confirmed against the DNA. TRBV21-1 is labeled a pseudogene. This CDR3 has 16 amino acids. The CDR3 nucleotides are TGTGCCAGCAGCAACCGGACCCCGCCGGGGTACAATGAGCAGTTCTTC. Its protein product is CASSNRTPPGYNEQFF.

The CDR3 nucleotides are TGCGCCAGCAGCATATCCGGGGGATATGGGCCCCAGCATTTT. Encoded protein: CASSISGGYGPQHF. The chain joins TRBV5-1 to TRBJ1-5, with a possible D match to TRBD1 (5 bases). Trimming stripped 4 bases from V and 9 bases from J, with 17 bases between. Per the germline V gene, CDR1 is SGHRS and CDR2 is YFSETQ. This CDR3 region has 14 residues.

The chain joins TRBV6-5 to TRBJ2-2, with 8 bases lining up with TRBD1. With 3 bases clipped from V and 4 bases from J, the junction kept 4 bases outside the gene matches. The CDR3 has 15 amino acids. Germline-derived CDR1 and CDR2 are MNHEY and SVGAGI. The CDR3 sequence: CASSYGRGPTGELFF. The CDR3 DNA reads TGTGCCAGCAGTTATGGCAGGGGGCCCACCGGGGAGCTGTTTTTT.

The CDR3 nucleotides are TGTGCCAGTAAACCCGGGACAGGGGGCGGCGGGGAGCTGTTTTTT. Residues: CASKPGTGGGGELFF. The chain combines TRBV19 with TRBJ2-2; 12 nucleotides agree with TRBD1. Trimming removed 7 bases from V and 7 bases from J; junction bases left unmatched: 7. CDR1 is LNHDA and CDR2 is SQIVND in the germline V gene (reference sequence). The CDR3 runs 15 residues.

The V call is TRBV7-9, the J call TRBJ1-1; D is ambiguous. Germline lookup yields CDR1 SEHNR and CDR2 FQNEAQ (reference sequence). The CDR3 loop spans 16 amino acids. Trimming removed 2 bases at V and 2 bases at J, with 15 bases between. This CDR3 is CASSLKLGGLNTEAFF. CDR3 DNA sequence: TGTGCCAGCAGCTTAAAGTTAGGCGGGCTCAACACTGAAGCTTTCTTT.

The chain is built from TRBV9 and TRBJ1-2; D is ambiguous. This CDR3 has 15 residues. Per the germline V gene, CDR1 is SGDLS and CDR2 is YYNGEE. V lost 2 bases to trimming and J lost 0 bases, with 11 bases between them. The CDR3 nucleotides are TGTGCCAGCAGCGTCCAACAGAGAGCTAACTATGGCTACACCTTC. Amino acid sequence: CASSVQQRANYGYTF.

This chain links TRBV7-2 with TRBJ2-5; D is perhaps TRBD2 (5 bases). The CDR3 has 13 amino acids. V was cut by 4 bases and J by 2 bases, with 8 bases left in between. Germline CDR1 is SGHTA and CDR2 is FQGNSA. The CDR3 loop is CASSSDLQETQYF. CDR3 in DNA: TGTGCCAGCAGCTCGGACTTACAAGAGACCCAGTACTTC.

The rearrangement uses TRBV4-1 and TRBJ2-7, with 7 bases that match TRBD1. Germline CDR1 and CDR2: MGHRA and YSYEKL. The CDR3 spans 15 residues. V lost 0 bases to trimming and J lost 5 bases; unmatched junction nucleotides: 7. CDR3 in amino acids: CASSQDPRGRDEQYF. The CDR3 DNA follows: TGCGCCAGCAGCCAAGATCCCAGGGGGAGAGACGAGCAGTACTTC.

This chain's CDR3 is CASSPGTGKYEQYF. The CDR3 DNA reads TGTGCCAGCTCACCCGGGACAGGGAAATACGAGCAGTACTTC. The rearrangement uses TRBV27 and TRBJ2-7; 9 bases fit TRBD1. J was trimmed by 4 bases and V by 8 bases; bases with no gene match: 9. The CDR3 loop spans 14 amino acids. Germline V lookup: CDR1 MNHEY, CDR2 SMNVEV (reference sequence).

The DNA of the CDR3 is TGTGCCAGCCGTCAGGGGGCAGGGAGGGCCAACGTCCTGACTTTC. Translation: CASRQGAGRANVLTF. The gene calls are TRBV7-2 and TRBJ2-6, with TRBD1 identical over 8 bases. Trimming removed 8 bases from V and 5 bases from J; junction bases left unmatched: 8. The CDR3 contains 15 residues. Germline CDR1 and CDR2: SGHTA and FQGNSA.

V and J are TRBV2 and TRBJ1-4; D is uncertain. Germline V gene sequence: CDR1 SNHLY, CDR2 FYNNEI. Trimming cost V 2 bases and J 8 bases, with 9 bases left between them. The CDR3 spans 13 residues. The CDR3 loop reads CASSETNWEKLFF. CDR3 sequence (DNA): TGTGCCAGCAGTGAAACTAACTGGGAAAAACTGTTTTTT.

V is TRBV6-1 and J is TRBJ1-2; D is unresolved. V lost 6 bases and J 3 bases, leaving 14 bases between the germline ends. CDR3 size: 14 residues. CDR1 and CDR2 from the germline V gene are MNHNS and SASEGT. As DNA, the CDR3 is TGTGCCAGCAGCCTCAGGCGAGAAGACTATGGCTACACCTTC. Translation: CASSLRREDYGYTF.

This chain uses TRBV14 with TRBJ2-5, with D uncertain. The CDR3 totals 13 residues. CDR1 is SGHDN, CDR2 FVKESK, per germline. V shed 0 bases and J shed 4 bases, with 6 bases lying between them. CDR3 sequence (DNA): TGTGCCAGCAGCCAAGATCTTATAGAGACCCAGTACTTC. This encodes CASSQDLIETQYF. The full variable domain, completed using reference TRBV14 and TRBJ2-5, is EAGVTQFPSHSVIEKGQTVTLRCDPISGHDNLYWYRRVMGKEIKFLLHFVKESKQDESGMPNNRFLAERTGGTYSTLKVQPAELEDSGVYFCASSQDLIETQYFGPGTRLLVL.